This T cell receptor beta chain comes out of a study of blood T cell repertoires in COVID-19. Profiled with immunoSEQ multiplex PCR; TCRdb holds only in-frame clones, not every one. This repertoire shows about 250,000 clones, more than 70% found once; its top ten account for 0.75% to 1%. Looked up from germline, CDR1 is MDHEN and CDR2 is SYDVKM. The germline V and J ends were trimmed by 6 bases and 4 bases, with 15 bases remaining between them. This CDR3 is built from 14 residues. This chain links TRBV28 with TRBJ1-1; D may be TRBD1 (6 bases). This clonotype was sampled from a woman in her forties who had recovered from COVID-19. The sample taken for sequencing was peripheral blood. The CDR3 loop is CASRGGGASTEAFF. In DNA form, the CDR3 reads TGTGCCAGCAGGGGTGGGGGGGCTTCCACTGAAGCTTTCTTT. The complete variable domain, with remaining parts taken from reference TRBV28 and TRBJ1-1, reads DVKVTQSSRYLVKRTGEKVFLECVQDMDHENMFWYRQDPGLGLRLIYFSYDVKMKEKGDIPEGYSVSREKKERFSLILESASTNQTSMYLCASRGGGASTEAFFGQGTRLTVV.